One sample yielded the 6 T cell receptor beta chains listed below, sequenced in a study of OX40 agonist ivuxolimab in advanced cancers. The receptor library was made with the immunoSEQ multiplex PCR assay. TCRdb mirrors the immuneACCESS table, restricted to in-frame sequences. Some clones are absent from its copies; in checked studies, under half trace to an unresolved V gene, and the reason for the others is unknown. This sample is represented by roughly 59,000 clones; about 91% of them were singletons. The biggest ten clones account for 13% of the sample. Source: CD4+ or CD8+ T cells sorted from blood, taken in a trial of the OX40 agonist ivuxolimab. The source of these receptors is an adult with an advanced solid tumor such as melanoma, head and neck, liver or kidney cancer.

V is TRBV4-1 and J is TRBJ1-6; 7 nucleotides match TRBD1. Germline V gene data show CDR1 as MGHRA and CDR2 as YSYEKL. CDR3 length: 15 amino acids. The trim removed 3 bases at V and 5 bases at J, leaving 4 bases unmatched. CDR3 in amino acids: CASSQRDRDNSPLHF. Here the CDR3 DNA reads TGCGCCAGCAGCCAGCGGGACAGAGATAATTCACCCCTCCACTTT.

The chain has TRBV6-1 and TRBJ2-1, with D unclear. With 1 base removed from V and 1 base from J, the gap between germline ends came to 11 bases. Germline lookup yields CDR1 MNHNS and CDR2 SASEGT. The CDR3 is made up of 16 amino acids. The chain's CDR3 is CASSEGLGESYNEQFF. CDR3 coding DNA: TGTGCCAGCAGTGAAGGGCTTGGGGAATCCTACAATGAGCAGTTCTTC.

This clone was counted a single time. The V gene is TRBV7-9, the J gene TRBJ2-5; 9 bases are a match to TRBD1. There are 16 residues in the CDR3. CDR1 is SEHNR, CDR2 FQNEAQ, per germline (reference sequence). V lost 5 bases, J lost 1 base, and 8 bases stayed unmatched. CDR3 bases: TGTGCCAGCAGCACCCCCGGGACAGGGACCCAAGAGACCCAGTACTTC. Translated, it gives CASSTPGTGTQETQYF.

This chain joins TRBV11-2 and TRBJ2-3; the D is unclear. Germline CDR1 is SGHAT and CDR2 is FQNNGV. The CDR3 is made up of 14 amino acids. With 0 bases removed from V and 2 bases from J, the gap between germline ends came to 6 bases. The DNA for the CDR3 is TGTGCCAGCAGCTTAGATAGGGCCACAGATACGCAGTATTTT. This encodes CASSLDRATDTQYF.

In this sample, this clone turned up once. J is TRBJ2-1 and V is TRBV7-9, with D perhaps TRBD1 (6 bases). V was clipped by 2 bases and J by 4 bases, with 15 bases between them. The CDR3 extends over 16 amino acids. Germline V CDR1 and CDR2: SEHNR, FQNEAQ (reference sequence). CDR3 in DNA: TGTGCCAGCAGCTTAACGACAGGTTTTCCTTACAATGAGCAGTTCTTC. Protein: CASSLTTGFPYNEQFF.

The chain couples TRBV6-4 to TRBJ2-3; 9 bases are shared with TRBD2. The germline gives CDR1 MRHNA, CDR2 SNTAGT. J gave up 4 bases and V 2 bases, and 10 bases lay outside the gene matches. The CDR3 runs to 17 residues. CDR3 amino acids: CASSDTTSGRFADTQYF. The CDR3 region has the DNA TGTGCCAGCAGTGACACGACAAGCGGGAGGTTTGCAGATACGCAGTATTTT.